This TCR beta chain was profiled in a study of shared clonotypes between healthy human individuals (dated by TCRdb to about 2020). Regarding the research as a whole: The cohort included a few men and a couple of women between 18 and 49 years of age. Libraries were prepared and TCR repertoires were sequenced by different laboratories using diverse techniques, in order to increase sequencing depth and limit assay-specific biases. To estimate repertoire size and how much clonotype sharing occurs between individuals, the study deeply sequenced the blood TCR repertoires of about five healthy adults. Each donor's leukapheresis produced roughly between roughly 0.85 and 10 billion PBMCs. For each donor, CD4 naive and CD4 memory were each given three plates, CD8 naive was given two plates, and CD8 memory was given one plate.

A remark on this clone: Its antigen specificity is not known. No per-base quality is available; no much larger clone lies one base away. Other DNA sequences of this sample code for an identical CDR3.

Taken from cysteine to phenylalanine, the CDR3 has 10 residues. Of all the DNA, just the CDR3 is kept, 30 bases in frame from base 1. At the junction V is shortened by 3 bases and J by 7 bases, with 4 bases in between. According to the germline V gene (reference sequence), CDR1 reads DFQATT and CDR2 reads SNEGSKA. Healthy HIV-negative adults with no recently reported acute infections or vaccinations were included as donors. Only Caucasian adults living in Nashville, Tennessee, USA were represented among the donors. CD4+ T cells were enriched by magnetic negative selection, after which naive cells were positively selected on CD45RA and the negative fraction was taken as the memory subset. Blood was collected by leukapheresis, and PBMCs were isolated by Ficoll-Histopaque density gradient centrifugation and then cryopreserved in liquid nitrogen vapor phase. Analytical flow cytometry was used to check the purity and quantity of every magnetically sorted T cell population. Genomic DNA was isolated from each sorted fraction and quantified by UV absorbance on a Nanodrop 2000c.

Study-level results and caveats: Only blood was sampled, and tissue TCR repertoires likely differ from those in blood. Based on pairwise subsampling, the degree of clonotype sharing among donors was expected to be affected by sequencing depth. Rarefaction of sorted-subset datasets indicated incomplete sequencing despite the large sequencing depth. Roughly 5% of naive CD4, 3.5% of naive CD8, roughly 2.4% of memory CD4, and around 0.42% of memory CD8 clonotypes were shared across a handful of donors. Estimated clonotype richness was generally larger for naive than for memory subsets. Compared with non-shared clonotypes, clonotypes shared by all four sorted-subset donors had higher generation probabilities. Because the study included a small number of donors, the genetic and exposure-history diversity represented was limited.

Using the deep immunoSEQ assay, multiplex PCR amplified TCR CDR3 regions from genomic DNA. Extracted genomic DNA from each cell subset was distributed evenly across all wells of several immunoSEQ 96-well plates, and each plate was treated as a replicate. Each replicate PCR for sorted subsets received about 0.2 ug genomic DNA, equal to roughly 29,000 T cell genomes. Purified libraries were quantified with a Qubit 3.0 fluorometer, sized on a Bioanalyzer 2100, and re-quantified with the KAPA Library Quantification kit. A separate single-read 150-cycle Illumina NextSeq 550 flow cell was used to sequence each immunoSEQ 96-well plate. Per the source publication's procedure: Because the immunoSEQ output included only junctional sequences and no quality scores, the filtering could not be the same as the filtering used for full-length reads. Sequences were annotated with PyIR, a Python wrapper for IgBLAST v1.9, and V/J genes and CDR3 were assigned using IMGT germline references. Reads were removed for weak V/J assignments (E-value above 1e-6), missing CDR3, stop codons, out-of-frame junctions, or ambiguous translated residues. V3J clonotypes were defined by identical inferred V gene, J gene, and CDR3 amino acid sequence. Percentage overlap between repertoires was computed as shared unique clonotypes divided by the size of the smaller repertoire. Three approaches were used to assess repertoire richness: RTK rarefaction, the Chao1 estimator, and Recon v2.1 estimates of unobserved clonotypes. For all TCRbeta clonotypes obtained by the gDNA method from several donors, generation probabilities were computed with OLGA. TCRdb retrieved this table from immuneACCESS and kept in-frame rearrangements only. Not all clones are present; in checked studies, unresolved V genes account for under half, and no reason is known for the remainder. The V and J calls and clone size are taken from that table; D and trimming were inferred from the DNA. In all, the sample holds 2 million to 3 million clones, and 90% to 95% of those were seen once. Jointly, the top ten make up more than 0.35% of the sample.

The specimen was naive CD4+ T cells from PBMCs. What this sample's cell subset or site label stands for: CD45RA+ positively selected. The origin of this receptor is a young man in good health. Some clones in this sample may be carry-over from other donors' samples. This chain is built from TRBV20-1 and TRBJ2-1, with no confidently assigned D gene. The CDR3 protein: CSASRNEQFF. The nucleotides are TGCAGTGCTAGTCGGAATGAGCAGTTCTTC.